This T cell receptor (beta chain) was observed in a study of CD8 T cells in Susac syndrome. Turning to this clonotype: The target antigen is unknown.

General study findings and limits: By the study's own acknowledgment, its TCR sequencing and HLA analysis included relatively few individuals.

Negative isolation yielded the CD8+ and CD4+ T cells, while FACS enriched the TEMRA cells. CDR1 and CDR2 (germline): SGHNT, YYREEE (reference sequence). V lost 0 bases and J lost 2, with 12 bases in between. This CDR3 is built from 15 residues. An input of roughly 0.5 to 1 ug of RNA was subjected to reverse transcription using random hexamers. TCRdb independently ran MiXCR on the immunoSEQ multiplex PCR reads; one entry per CDR3 protein. The sample carries under 85,000 distinct CDR3 sequences, about 94% recorded once. This clonotype was sampled from a human donor with multiple sclerosis. V gene TRBV5-4 combines with J gene TRBJ2-7; D tentatively fits TRBD1 or TRBD2 (6 bases each). Sequencing input: CD8+ T cells from PBMCs. The CDR3 protein is CASSLAEGGPYEQYF. In nucleotides, the CDR3 is TGTGCCAGCAGCTTGGCAGAAGGGGGGCCCTACGAGCAGTACTTC.